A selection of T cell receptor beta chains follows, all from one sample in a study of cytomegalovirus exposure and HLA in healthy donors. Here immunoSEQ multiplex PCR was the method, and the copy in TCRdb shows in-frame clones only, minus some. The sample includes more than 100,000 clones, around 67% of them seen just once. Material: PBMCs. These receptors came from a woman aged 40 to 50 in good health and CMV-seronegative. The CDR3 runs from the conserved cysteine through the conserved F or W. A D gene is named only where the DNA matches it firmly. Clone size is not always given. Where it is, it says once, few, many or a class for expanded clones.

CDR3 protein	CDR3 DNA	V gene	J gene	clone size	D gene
CASRGQPSRIIYF	TGTGCCAGCAGGGGACAGCCATCGAGGATCATATATTTT	TRBV2	TRBJ1-3	-	TRBD1
CASSGLQGAGGELFF	TGTGCCAGCAGTGGCCTACAGGGGGCAGGCGGGGAGCTGTTTTTT	TRBV2	TRBJ2-2	-	TRBD1
CASSRRSSGGAFEQFF	TGTGCCAGCAGCAGGAGATCTAGCGGGGGGGCTTTTGAGCAGTTCTTC	TRBV7-2	TRBJ2-1	-	TRBD2
CASSPTRQGASTDTQYF	TGTGCCAGTAGTCCAACAAGACAGGGGGCTAGCACAGATACGCAGTATTTT	TRBV19	TRBJ2-3	-	TRBD1
CASSWTPWGGGTGELFF	TGCGCCAGCAGCTGGACCCCCTGGGGAGGAGGGACCGGGGAGCTGTTTTTT	TRBV5-1	TRBJ2-2	-	-
CASSPGETQYF	TGTGCCAGCAGCCCAGGGGAGACCCAGTACTTC	TRBV7-9	TRBJ2-5	-	-
CASSQGQGTIGPLHF	TGTGCCAGCAGCCAGGGACAGGGGACTATAGGACCCCTCCACTTT	TRBV2	TRBJ1-6	few	TRBD1
CASSITGSEAFF	TGTGCCAGTAGTATTACGGGGAGTGAAGCTTTCTTT	TRBV19	TRBJ1-1	-	-
CASSGGQGGEKLFF	TGTGCCAGCAGTGGGGGACAGGGTGGTGAAAAACTGTTTTTT	TRBV25-1	TRBJ1-4	-	TRBD1
CASSMKAGTINEQFF	TGTGCCAGTAGTATGAAGGCAGGGACTATCAATGAGCAGTTCTTC	TRBV19	TRBJ2-1	-	TRBD2
CASSLRTGEGNEQYF	TGTGCCAGCAGTCTACGGACAGGTGAGGGGAACGAGCAGTACTTC	TRBV27	TRBJ2-7	-	TRBD1
CASSQNTGGAYEQYF	TGCGCCAGCAGCCAAAATACAGGGGGGGCCTACGAGCAGTACTTC	TRBV4-3	TRBJ2-7	-	-
CASSADSYSNQPQHF	TGTGCCAGCAGCGCCGACAGCTATAGCAATCAGCCCCAGCATTTT	TRBV9	TRBJ1-5	-	-
CASRTRGGNSPLHF	TGTGCCAGCAGAACCCGGGGGGGAAATTCACCCCTCCACTTT	TRBV5-4	TRBJ1-6	-	-
CASSLTPGNTEAFF	TGCGCCAGCAGCTTAACCCCAGGCAACACTGAAGCTTTCTTT	TRBV5-1	TRBJ1-1	once	-
CASSRPLDSIPLDEQFF	TGTGCCAGCAGTCGCCCCCTCGACAGCATCCCCTTGGATGAGCAGTTCTTC	TRBV28	TRBJ2-1	once	-
CASKGDRSYEQYF	TGTGCCAGCAAGGGGGACAGGTCCTACGAGCAGTACTTC	TRBV2	TRBJ2-7	few	TRBD1
CASSEGQGAGETQYF	TGTGCCAGCAGCGAGGGACAGGGGGCAGGTGAGACCCAGTACTTC	TRBV5-6	TRBJ2-5	-	TRBD1